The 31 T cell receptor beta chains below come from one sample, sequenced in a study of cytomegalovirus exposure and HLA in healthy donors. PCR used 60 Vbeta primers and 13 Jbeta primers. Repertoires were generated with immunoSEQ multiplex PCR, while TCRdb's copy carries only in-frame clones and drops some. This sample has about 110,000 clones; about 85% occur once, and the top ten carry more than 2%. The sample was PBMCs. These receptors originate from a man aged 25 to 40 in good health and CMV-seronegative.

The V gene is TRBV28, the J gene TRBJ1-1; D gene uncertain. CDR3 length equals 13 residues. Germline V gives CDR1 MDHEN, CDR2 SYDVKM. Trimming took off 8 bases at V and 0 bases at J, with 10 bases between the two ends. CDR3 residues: CASAEGVNTEAFF. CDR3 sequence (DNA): TGTGCCAGCGCGGAGGGTGTGAACACTGAAGCTTTCTTT.

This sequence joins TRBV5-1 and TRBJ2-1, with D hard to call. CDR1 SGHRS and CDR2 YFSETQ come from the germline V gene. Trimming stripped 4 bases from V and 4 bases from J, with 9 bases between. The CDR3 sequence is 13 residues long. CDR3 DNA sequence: TGCGCCAGCAGCCCTGACTTTTACAATGAGCAGTTCTTC. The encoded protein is CASSPDFYNEQFF.

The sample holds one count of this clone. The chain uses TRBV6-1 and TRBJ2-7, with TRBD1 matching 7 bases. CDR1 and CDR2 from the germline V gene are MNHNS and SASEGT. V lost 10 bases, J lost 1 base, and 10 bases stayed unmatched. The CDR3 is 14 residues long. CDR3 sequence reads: CATSPSGQSYEQYF. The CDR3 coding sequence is TGTGCCACAAGTCCTTCGGGACAGTCCTACGAGCAGTACTTC.

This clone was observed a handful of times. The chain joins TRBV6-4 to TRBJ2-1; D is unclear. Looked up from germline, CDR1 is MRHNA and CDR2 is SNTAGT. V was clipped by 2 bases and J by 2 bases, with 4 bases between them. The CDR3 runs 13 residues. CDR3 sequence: CASSDGAYNEQFF. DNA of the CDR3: TGTGCCAGCAGTGACGGAGCCTACAATGAGCAGTTCTTC.

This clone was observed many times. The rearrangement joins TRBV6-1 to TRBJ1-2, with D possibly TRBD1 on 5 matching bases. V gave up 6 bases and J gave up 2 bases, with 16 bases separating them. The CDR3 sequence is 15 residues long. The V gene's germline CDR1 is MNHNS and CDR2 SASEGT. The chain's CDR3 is CASRAGDGANYGYTF. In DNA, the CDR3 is TGTGCCAGCAGGGCGGGGGACGGAGCCAACTATGGCTACACCTTC.

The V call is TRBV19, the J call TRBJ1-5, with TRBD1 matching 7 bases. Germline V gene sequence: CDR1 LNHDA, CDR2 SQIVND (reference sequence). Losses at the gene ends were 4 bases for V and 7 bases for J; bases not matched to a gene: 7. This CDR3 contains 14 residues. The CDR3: CASSRQGSAQPQHF. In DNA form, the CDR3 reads TGTGCCAGTAGTAGACAGGGATCGGCGCAGCCCCAGCATTTT.

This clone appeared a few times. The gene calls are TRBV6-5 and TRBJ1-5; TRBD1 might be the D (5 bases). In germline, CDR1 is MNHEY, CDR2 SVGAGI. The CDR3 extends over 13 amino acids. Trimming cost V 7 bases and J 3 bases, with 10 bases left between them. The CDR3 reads CASNQGFNQPQHF. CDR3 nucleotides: TGTGCCAGCAATCAGGGTTTCAATCAGCCCCAGCATTTT.

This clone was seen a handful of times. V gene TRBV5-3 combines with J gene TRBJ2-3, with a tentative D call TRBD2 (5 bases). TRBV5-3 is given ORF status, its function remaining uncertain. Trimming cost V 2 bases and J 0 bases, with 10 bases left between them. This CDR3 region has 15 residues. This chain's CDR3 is CARSFAEASTDTQYF. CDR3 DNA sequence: TGTGCCAGAAGCTTCGCGGAGGCTAGCACAGATACGCAGTATTTT.

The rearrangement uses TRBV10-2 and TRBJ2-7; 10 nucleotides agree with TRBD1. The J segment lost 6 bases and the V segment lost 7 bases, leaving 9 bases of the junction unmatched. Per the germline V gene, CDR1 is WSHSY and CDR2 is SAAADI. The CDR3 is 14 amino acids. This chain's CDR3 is CASIRDRGPSEQYF. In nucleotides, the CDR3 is TGCGCCAGCATCCGGGACAGGGGTCCCAGCGAGCAGTACTTC.

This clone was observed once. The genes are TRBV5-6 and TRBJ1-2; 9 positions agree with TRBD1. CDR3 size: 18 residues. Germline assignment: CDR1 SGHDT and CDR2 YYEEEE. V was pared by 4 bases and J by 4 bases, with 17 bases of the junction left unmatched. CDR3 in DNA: TGTGCCAGCAGCCTGAGCCTTGACAGGGGGGGAGGTCTCTATGGCTACACCTTC. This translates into CASSLSLDRGGGLYGYTF.

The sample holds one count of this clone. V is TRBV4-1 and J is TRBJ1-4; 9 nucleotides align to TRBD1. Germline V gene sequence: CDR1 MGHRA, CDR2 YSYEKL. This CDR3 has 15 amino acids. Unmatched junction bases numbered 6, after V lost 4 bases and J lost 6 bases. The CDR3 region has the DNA TGCGCCAGCAGCCTTCAACAGGGGGCGTATGAAAAACTGTTTTTT. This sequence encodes CASSLQQGAYEKLFF.

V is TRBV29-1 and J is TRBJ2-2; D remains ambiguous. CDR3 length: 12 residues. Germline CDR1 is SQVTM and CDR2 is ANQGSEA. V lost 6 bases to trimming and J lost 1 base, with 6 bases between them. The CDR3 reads CSVRLNTGELFF. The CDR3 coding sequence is TGCAGCGTGCGACTGAACACCGGGGAGCTGTTTTTT.

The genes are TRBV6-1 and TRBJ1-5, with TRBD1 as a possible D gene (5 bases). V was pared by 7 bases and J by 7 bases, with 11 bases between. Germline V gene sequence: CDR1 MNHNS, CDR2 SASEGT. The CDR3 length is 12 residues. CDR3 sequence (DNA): TGTGCCAGCACCCTTGGGGGGCAGCCCCAGCATTTT. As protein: CASTLGGQPQHF.

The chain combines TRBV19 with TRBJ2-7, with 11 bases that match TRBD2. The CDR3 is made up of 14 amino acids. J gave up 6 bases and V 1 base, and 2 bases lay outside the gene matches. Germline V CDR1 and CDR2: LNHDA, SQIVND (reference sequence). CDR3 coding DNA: TGTGCCAGTAGTATAGTAGCGGGAGGGGGCGAGCAGTACTTC. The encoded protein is CASSIVAGGGEQYF.

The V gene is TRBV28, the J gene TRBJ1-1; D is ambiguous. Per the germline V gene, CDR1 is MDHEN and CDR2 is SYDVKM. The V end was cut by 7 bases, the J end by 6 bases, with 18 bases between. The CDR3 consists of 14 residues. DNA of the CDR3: TGTGCCAGCACCCCCCGGGTTCATCGGGCTGAAGCTTTCTTT. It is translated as CASTPRVHRAEAFF.

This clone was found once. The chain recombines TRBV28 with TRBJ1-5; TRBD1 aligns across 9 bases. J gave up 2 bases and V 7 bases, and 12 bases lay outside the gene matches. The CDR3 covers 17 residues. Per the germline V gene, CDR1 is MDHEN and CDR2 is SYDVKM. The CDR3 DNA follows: TGTGCCAGCATCCCGGACAGGGGCAGAGTGGGCAATCAGCCCCAGCATTTT. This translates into CASIPDRGRVGNQPQHF. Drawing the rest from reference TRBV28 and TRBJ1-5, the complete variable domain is DVKVTQSSRYLVKRTGEKVFLECVQDMDHENMFWYRQDPGLGLRLIYFSYDVKMKEKGDIPEGYSVSREKKERFSLILESASTNQTSMYLCASIPDRGRVGNQPQHFGDGTRLSIL.

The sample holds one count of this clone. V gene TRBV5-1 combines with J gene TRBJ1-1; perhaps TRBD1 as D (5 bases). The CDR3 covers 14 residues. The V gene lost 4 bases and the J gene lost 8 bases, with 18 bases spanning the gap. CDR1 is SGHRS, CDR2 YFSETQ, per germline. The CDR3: CASSRLKGPKEAFF. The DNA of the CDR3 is TGCGCCAGCAGCCGCCTTAAGGGGCCTAAGGAAGCTTTCTTT. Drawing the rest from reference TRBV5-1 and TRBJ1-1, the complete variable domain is KAGVTQTPRYLIKTRGQQVTLSCSPISGHRSVSWYQQTPGQGLQFLFEYFSETQRNKGNFPGRFSGRQFSNSRSEMNVSTLELGDSALYLCASSRLKGPKEAFFGQGTRLTVV.

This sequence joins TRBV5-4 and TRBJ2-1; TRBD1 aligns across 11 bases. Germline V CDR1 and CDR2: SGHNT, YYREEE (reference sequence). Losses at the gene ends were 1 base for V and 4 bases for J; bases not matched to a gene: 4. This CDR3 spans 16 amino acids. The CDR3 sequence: CASSLPDRGPYNEQFF. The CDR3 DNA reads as TGTGCCAGCAGCTTGCCGGACAGGGGGCCTTACAATGAGCAGTTCTTC.

The CDR3 nucleotides are TGTGCCAGCAGTTTCGACCCCAGGGGGCGCGGCTACACCTTC. Protein sequence: CASSFDPRGRGYTF. The chain is built from TRBV6-5 and TRBJ1-2; 8 bases line up with TRBD1. The CDR3 totals 14 residues. V lost 4 bases and J lost 8; bases outside the gene matches: 9. Germline V CDR1 and CDR2: MNHEY, SVGAGI.

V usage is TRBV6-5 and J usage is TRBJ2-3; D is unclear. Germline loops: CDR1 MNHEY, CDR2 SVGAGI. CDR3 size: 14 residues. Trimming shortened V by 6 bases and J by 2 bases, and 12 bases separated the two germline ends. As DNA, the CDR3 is TGTGCCAGCAGCCCCAGGTATGACACAGATACGCAGTATTTT. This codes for CASSPRYDTDTQYF.

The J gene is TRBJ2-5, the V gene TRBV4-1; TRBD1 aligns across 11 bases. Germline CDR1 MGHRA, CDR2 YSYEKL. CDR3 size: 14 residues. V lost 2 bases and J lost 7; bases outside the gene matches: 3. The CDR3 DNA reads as TGCGCCAGCAGCCAACCCGGGACAGGGGGGACCCAGTACTTC. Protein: CASSQPGTGGTQYF.

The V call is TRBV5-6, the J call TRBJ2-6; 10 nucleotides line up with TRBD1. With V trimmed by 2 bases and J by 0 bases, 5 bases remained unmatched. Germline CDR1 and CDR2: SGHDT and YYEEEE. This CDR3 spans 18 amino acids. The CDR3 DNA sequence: TGTGCCAGCAGCTTTGGGACAGGGGTATACTCTGGGGCCAACGTCCTGACTTTC. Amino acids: CASSFGTGVYSGANVLTF. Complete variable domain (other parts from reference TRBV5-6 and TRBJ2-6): DAGVTQSPTHLIKTRGQQVTLRCSPKSGHDTVSWYQQALGQGPQFIFQYYEEEERQRGNFPDRFSGHQFPNYSSELNVNALLLGDSALYLCASSFGTGVYSGANVLTFGAGSRLTVL.

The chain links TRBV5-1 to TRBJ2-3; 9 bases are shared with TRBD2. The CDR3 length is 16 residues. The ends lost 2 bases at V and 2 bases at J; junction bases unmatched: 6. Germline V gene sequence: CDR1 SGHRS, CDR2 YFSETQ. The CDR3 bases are TGCGCCAGCAGCTTCTCTAGCGGGGCGACCACAGATACGCAGTATTTT. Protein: CASSFSSGATTDTQYF. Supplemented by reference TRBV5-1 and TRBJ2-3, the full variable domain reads KAGVTQTPRYLIKTRGQQVTLSCSPISGHRSVSWYQQTPGQGLQFLFEYFSETQRNKGNFPGRFSGRQFSNSRSEMNVSTLELGDSALYLCASSFSSGATTDTQYFGPGTRLTVL.

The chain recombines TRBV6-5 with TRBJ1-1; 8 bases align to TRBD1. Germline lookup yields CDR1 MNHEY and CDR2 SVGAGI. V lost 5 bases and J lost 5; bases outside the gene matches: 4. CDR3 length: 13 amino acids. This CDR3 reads CASSPTGGTEAFF. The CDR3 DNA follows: TGTGCCAGCAGTCCTACAGGGGGGACTGAAGCTTTCTTT.

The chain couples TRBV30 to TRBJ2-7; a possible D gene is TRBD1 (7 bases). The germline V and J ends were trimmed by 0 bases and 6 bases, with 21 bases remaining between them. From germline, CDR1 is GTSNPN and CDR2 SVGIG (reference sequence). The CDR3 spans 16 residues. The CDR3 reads CAWSVWRGRPTGEQYF. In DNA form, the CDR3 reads TGTGCCTGGAGTGTATGGAGGGGGCGGCCTACCGGCGAGCAGTACTTC.

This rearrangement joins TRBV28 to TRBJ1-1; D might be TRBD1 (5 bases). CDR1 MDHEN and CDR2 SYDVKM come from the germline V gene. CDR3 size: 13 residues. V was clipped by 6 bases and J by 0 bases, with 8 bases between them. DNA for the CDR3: TGTGCCAGCAGCCGACAGCTGAACACTGAAGCTTTCTTT. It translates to CASSRQLNTEAFF.

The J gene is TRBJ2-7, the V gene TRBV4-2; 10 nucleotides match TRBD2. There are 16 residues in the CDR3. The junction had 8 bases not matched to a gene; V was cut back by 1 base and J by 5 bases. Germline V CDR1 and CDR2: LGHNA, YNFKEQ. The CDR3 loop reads CASSQGEASGGDEQYF. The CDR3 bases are TGTGCCAGCAGCCAAGGGGAGGCTAGCGGGGGCGACGAGCAGTACTTC.

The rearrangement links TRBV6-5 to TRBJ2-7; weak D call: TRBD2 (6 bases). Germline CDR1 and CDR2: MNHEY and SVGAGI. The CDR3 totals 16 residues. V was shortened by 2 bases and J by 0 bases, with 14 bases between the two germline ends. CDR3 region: CASSYGRGASSYEQYF. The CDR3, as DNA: TGTGCCAGCAGTTACGGGCGGGGCGCAAGCTCCTACGAGCAGTACTTC.

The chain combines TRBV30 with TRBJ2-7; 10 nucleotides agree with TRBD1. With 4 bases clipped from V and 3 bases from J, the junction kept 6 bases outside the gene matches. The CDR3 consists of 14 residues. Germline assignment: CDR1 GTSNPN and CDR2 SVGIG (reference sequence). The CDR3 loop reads CAWKYGTGDYEQYF. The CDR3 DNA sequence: TGTGCCTGGAAATACGGGACAGGGGACTACGAGCAGTACTTC.

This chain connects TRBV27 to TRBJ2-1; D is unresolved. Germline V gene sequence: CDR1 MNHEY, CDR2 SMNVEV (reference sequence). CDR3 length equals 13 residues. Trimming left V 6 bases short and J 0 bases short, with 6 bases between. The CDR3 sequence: CASSYSSYNEQFF. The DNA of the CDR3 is TGTGCCAGCAGCTACAGCTCCTACAATGAGCAGTTCTTC.

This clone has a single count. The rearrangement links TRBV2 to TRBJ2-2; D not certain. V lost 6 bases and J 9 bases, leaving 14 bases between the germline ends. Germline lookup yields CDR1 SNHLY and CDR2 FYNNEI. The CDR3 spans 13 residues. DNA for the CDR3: TGTGCCAGCAGGGCAGGCTCCGGCTGGGAGCTGTTTTTT. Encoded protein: CASRAGSGWELFF. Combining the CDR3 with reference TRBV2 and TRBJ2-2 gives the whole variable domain EPEVTQTPSHQVTQMGQEVILRCVPISNHLYFYWYRQILGQKVEFLVSFYNNEISEKSEIFDDQFSVERPDGSNFTLKIRSTKLEDSAMYFCASRAGSGWELFFGEGSRLTVL.